This T cell receptor beta chain originates from a study of identical twins. This clonotype was detected only a few times. The CDR3 runs to 13 residues. CDR1 and CDR2 from the germline V gene are MNHNS and SASEGT. V lost 8 bases, J lost 3 bases, and 13 bases lay in between. From the 5' RACE reads, TCRdb called clonotypes with MiXCR, one entry per CDR3 protein. Found here are 420,000 or so distinct CDR3 sequences, less than 20% of them singletons; the top ten hold 9% to 15%. The gene calls are TRBV6-1 and TRBJ1-2, with TRBD1 as a possible D gene (6 bases). The sample consisted of naive T cells sorted from blood. This receptor was obtained from a man between 45 and 60 years old in good health. CDR3 in amino acids: CASRHRAHYGYTF. The CDR3 nucleotides read TGTGCCAGCCGCCACAGGGCCCACTATGGCTACACCTTC.